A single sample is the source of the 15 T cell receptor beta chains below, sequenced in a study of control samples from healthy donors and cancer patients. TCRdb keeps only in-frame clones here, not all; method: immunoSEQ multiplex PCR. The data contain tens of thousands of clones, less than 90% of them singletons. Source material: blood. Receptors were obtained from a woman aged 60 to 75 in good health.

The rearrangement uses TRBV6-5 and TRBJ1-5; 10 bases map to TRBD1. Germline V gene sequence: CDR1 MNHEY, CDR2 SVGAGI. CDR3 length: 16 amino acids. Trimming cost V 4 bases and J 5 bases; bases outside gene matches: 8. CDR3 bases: TGTGCCAGCAGTTCCCGGGACAGGGGAGATCATCAGCCCCAGCATTTT. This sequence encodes CASSSRDRGDHQPQHF.

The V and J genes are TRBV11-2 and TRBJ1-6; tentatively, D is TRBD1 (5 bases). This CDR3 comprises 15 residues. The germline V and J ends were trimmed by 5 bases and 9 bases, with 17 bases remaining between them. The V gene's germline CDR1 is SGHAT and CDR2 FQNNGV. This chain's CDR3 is CASSPRPGNGSPLHF. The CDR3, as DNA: TGTGCCAGCAGCCCACGGCCAGGGAACGGTTCACCCCTCCACTTT.

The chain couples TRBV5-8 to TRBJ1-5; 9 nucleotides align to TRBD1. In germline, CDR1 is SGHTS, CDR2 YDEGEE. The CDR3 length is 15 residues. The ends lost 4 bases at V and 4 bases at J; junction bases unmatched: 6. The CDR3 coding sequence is TGTGCCAGCAGCACCGGGACAGGGCCGAATCAGCCCCAGCATTTT. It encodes CASSTGTGPNQPQHF.

The CDR3 DNA reads as TGTGCCAGCAGCTTAATAGGAGTTGGTGAGCAGTTCTTC. Its protein is CASSLIGVGEQFF. This chain joins TRBV7-3 and TRBJ2-1; D is unresolved. Germline CDR1 SGHTA, CDR2 FQGTGA. This CDR3 spans 13 amino acids. Trimming took 1 base from V and 9 from J, leaving 10 bases between them.

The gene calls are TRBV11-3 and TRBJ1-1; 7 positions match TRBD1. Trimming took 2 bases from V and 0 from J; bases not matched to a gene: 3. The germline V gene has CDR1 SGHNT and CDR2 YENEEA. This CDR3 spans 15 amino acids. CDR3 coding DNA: TGTGCCAGCAGCTTACCAGGGGGGCTGAACACTGAAGCTTTCTTT. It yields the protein CASSLPGGLNTEAFF.

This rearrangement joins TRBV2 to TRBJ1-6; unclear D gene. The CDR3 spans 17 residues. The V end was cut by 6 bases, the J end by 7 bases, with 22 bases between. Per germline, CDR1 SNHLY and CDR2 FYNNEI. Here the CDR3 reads CASRLSERASGNSPLHF. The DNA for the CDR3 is TGTGCCAGCAGATTGTCGGAGCGCGCTAGCGGGAATTCACCCCTCCACTTT. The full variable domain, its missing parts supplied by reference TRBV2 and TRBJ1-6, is EPEVTQTPSHQVTQMGQEVILRCVPISNHLYFYWYRQILGQKVEFLVSFYNNEISEKSEIFDDQFSVERPDGSNFTLKIRSTKLEDSAMYFCASRLSERASGNSPLHFGNGTRLTVT.

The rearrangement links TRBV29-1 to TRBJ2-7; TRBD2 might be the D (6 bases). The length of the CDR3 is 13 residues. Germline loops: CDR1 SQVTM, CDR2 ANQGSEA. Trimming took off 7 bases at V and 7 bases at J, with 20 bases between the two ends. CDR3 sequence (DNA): TGCAGCGGCGGGGCGGGGACGGGGAGGGAGCAGTACTTC. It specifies CSGGAGTGREQYF.

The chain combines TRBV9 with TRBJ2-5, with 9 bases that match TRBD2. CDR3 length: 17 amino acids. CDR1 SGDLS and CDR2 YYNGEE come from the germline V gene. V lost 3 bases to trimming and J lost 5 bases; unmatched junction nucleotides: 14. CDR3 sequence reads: CASSDRAGGPGLETQYF. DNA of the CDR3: TGTGCCAGCAGCGACCGGGCGGGAGGGCCGGGACTTGAGACCCAGTACTTC.

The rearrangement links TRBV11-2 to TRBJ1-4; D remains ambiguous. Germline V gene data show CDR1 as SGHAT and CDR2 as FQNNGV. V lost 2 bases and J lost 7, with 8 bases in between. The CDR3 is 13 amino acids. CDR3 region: CASSLSLGEKLFF. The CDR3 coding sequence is TGTGCCAGCAGCTTAAGTCTTGGTGAAAAACTGTTTTTT.

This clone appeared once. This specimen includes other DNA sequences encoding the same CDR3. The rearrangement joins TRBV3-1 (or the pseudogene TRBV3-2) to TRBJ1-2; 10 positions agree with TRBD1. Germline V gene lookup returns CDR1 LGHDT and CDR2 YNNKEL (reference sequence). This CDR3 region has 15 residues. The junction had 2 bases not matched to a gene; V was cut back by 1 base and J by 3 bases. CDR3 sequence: CASSQGTGGDYGYTF. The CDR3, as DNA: TGTGCCAGCAGCCAAGGGACAGGGGGAGACTATGGCTACACCTTC.

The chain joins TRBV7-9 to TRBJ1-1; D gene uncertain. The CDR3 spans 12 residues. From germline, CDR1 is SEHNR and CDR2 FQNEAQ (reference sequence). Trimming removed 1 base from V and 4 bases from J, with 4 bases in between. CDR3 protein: CASSLGTTEAFF. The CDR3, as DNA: TGTGCCAGCAGCTTAGGGACCACTGAAGCTTTCTTT.

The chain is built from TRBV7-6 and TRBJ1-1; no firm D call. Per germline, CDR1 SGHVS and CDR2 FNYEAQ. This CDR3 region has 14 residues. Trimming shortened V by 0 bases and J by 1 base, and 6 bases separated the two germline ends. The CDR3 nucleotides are TGTGCCAGCAGCTTAGCGCGGCAGAACACTGAAGCTTTCTTT. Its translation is CASSLARQNTEAFF. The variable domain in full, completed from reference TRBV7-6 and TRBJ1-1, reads GAGVSQSPRYKVTKRGQDVALRCDPISGHVSLYWYRQALGQGPEFLTYFNYEAQQDKSGLPNDRFSAERPEGSISTLTIQRTEQRDSAMYRCASSLARQNTEAFFGQGTRLTVV.

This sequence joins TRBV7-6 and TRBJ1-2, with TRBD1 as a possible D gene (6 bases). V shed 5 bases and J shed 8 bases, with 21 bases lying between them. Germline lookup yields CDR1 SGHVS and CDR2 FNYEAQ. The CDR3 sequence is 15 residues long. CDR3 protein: CASSTLTGRPRGYTF. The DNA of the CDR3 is TGTGCCAGCAGCACCTTGACAGGAAGGCCTAGGGGCTACACCTTC.

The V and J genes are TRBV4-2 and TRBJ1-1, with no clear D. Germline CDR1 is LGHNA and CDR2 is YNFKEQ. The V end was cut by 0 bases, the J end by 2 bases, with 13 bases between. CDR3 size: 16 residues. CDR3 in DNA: TGTGCCAGCAGCCAAGATAAGTTGCGACACAACACTGAAGCTTTCTTT. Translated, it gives CASSQDKLRHNTEAFF.

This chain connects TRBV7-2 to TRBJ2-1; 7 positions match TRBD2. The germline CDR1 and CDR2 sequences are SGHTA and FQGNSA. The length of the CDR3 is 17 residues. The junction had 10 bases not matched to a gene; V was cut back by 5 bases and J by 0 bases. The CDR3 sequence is CASSPMGGVSSYNEQFF. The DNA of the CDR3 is TGTGCCAGCAGCCCTATGGGGGGGGTAAGCTCCTACAATGAGCAGTTCTTC. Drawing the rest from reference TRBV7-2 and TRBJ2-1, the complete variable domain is GAGVSQSPSNKVTEKGKDVELRCDPISGHTALYWYRQSLGQGLEFLIYFQGNSAPDKSGLPSDRFSAERTGGSVSTLTIQRTQQEDSAVYLCASSPMGGVSSYNEQFFGPGTRLTVL.